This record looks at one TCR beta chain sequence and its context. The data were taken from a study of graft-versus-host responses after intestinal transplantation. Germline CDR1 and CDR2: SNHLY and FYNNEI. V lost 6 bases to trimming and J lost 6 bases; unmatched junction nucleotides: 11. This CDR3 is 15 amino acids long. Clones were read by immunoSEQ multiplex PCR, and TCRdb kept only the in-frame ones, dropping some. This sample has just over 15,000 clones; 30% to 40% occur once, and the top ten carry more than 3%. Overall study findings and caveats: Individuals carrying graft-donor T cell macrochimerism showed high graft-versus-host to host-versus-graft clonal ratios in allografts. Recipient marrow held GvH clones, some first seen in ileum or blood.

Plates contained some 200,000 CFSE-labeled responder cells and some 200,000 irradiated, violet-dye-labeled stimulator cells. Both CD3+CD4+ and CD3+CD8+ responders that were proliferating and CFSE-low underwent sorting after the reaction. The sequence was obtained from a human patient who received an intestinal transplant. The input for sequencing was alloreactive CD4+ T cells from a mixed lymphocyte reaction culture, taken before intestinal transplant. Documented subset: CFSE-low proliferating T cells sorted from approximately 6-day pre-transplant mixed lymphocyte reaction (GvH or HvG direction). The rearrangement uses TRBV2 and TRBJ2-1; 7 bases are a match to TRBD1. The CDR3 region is CASRSGTDASNEQFF. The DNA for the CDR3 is TGTGCCAGCAGGTCCGGGACAGATGCCTCCAATGAGCAGTTCTTC. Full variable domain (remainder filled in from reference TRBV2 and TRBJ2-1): EPEVTQTPSHQVTQMGQEVILRCVPISNHLYFYWYRQILGQKVEFLVSFYNNEISEKSEIFDDQFSVERPDGSNFTLKIRSTKLEDSAMYFCASRSGTDASNEQFFGPGTRLTVL.